This T cell receptor beta chain was documented in a study of CD8+ T cells in alopecia areata (dated by TCRdb to 2017 to 2018). Some background on the complete study: Treated patients were enrolled in an open-label pilot trial of oral tofacitinib at 5 to 10 mg twice daily for moderate-to-severe alopecia areata. Patients stayed on tofacitinib for 6 to 18 months and then had 6 months of follow-up off drug so that delayed response and recurrence could be assessed. In treated patients, disease severity was measured using the SALT score, which gives the percentage of scalp surface area affected. High-throughput TCRbeta sequencing was used to examine T cell clonal expansion in alopecia areata in both the C3H/HeJ mouse model and human patients. On the human side, TCRbeta sequencing was run on scalp tissue and on sorted CD4+ and CD8+ peripheral blood T cells from healthy controls and from alopecia areata patients with either patchy or totalis/universalis disease. Biopsies were taken from tofacitinib-treated patients at baseline and at 4 and 24 weeks of treatment, and a later scalp biopsy was taken in several of the tofacitinib-treated patients. Clonality in the scalp was compared among normal scalp (n=4), patchy alopecia areata scalp (n=8), and alopecia totalis/universalis scalp (n=8). RNA was obtained with the PAXgene miRNA kit for fixed scalp, the miRNeasy kit for PBMCs, and the RNeasy kit for mouse skin. immunoSEQ multiplex PCR using 35 Vbeta forward primers and 13 Jbeta reverse primers was used to amplify TCRbeta CDR3 regions.

The sample's time point label, in plain terms: around 22 weeks on oral tofacitinib. The treatment or condition label, read with the paper, signifies: oral pan-JAK inhibitor, 5-10 mg twice daily. From alopecia areata patients, peripheral blood was collected along with lesional scalp punch biopsies. After PBMCs were isolated by density centrifugation and stained for CD3, CD4 and CD8, a FACSAria was used to sort CD4+ and CD8+ T cells. A remark on this clone: This clone's antigen is unknown. Base qualities were left out, and no much larger clone turns up one base away.

On the study overall, not on this receptor specifically: Because the treated cohort was small and included a single nonresponder, larger studies are needed to assess links between baseline CD8+ expansion and response. Lesional scalp, especially in alopecia totalis/universalis, showed higher clonality and more expanded CD8+ clones than normal scalp, suggesting antigenic drive. TCR sequences shared between patients were less clear than in mice, possibly partly because of HLA diversity in the patient population. Scalp clonality and the number of expanded CD8+ clones among the top 100 scalp clones were significantly decreased by tofacitinib. Many expanded lesional clones persisted in scalp and blood during tofacitinib treatment, which may partly explain relapse after stopping treatment. Resident alphabeta T cells in normal human skin are also sequenced, complicating scalp TCR repertoire analysis, unlike mouse skin dominated by gammadelta T cells.

Compared with germline, V lacks 3 bases and J lacks 8 bases; bases without a gene match: 5. The CDR3 covers 14 residues, taking in both the cysteine and the phenylalanine. CDR3 DNA is the only sequence kept; it has 42 bases, read in frame from the first base. CDR1 and CDR2 (LNHNV, YYDKDF) derive from the germline V gene (reference sequence). Library preparation employed the immunoSEQ multiplex PCR assay. To provide template for TCR sequencing, every sample had RNA extracted and reverse transcribed into cDNA. First-strand cDNA was synthesized using SuperScript III with a 2:1 mix of oligo-dT and random hexamers. A synthetic immune receptor repertoire was used to gauge amplification bias, and whatever bias remained was removed computationally. The authors' analysis ran thus. After raw reads were preprocessed to remove errors, the CDR3 was defined following IMGT conventions as running from the conserved cysteine to phenylalanine. Clonality was computed as 1 minus the Shannon entropy, with the entropy normalized by log2 of the number of productive unique TCRs. Whether scalp clones were CD4 or CD8 was inferred by matching scalp TCRbeta sequences against CD4 and CD8 repertoires sorted from blood. Entries here come from immuneACCESS through TCRdb and include only in-frame sequences with V and J called. Some clones fail to appear in such tables; in the studies checked, an unresolved V gene covers under half of the shortfall, and the cause of the remainder is unknown. The V and J calls and clone size are taken from that table; D and trimming were inferred from the DNA. The sample table records 150,000 to 200,000 clones; 58% of these occur just once. The leading ten clones occupy about 5.5% of the sample.

This specimen consisted of CD4+ T cells sorted from blood, obtained at week 24, from a patient treated with tofacitinib. The receptor's source is a human donor with alopecia areata. Recombination connected TRBV15 to TRBJ1-4; 8 bases in the junction line up with TRBD1. The CDR3 amino acid sequence is: CATSRGGQGEKLFF. The DNA sequence is as follows: TGTGCCACCAGCAGGGGCGGACAGGGCGAAAAACTGTTTTTT.